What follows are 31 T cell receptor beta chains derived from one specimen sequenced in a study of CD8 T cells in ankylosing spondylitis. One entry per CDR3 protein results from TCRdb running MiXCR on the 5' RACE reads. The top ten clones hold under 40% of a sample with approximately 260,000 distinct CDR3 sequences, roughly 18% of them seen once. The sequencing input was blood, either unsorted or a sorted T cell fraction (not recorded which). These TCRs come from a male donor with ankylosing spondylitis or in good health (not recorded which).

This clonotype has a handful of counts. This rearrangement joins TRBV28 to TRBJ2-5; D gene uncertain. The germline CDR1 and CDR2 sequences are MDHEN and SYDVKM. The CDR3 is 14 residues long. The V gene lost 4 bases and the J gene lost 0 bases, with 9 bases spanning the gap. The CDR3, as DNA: TGTGCCAGCAGTTCCAGACGGTACCAAGAGACCCAGTACTTC. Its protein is CASSSRRYQETQYF.

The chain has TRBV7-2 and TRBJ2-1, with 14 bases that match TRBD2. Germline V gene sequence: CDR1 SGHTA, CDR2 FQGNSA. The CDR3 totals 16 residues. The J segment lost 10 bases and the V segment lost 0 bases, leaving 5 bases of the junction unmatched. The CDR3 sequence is CASSLAGLAGVTEQFF. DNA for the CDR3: TGTGCCAGCAGCTTAGCGGGACTAGCGGGAGTGACGGAGCAGTTCTTC.

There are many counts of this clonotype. The CDR3 DNA reads TGCGCCAGCAGCCAAAGGGGACCCGGGGTGGACGAGCAGTACTTC. This sequence encodes CASSQRGPGVDEQYF. This sequence joins TRBV4-3 and TRBJ2-7, with D perhaps matching TRBD1 or TRBD2 (5 bases each). With 2 bases removed from V and 5 bases from J, the gap between germline ends came to 16 bases. CDR3 length: 15 amino acids. CDR1 is LGHNA, CDR2 YSLEER, per germline.

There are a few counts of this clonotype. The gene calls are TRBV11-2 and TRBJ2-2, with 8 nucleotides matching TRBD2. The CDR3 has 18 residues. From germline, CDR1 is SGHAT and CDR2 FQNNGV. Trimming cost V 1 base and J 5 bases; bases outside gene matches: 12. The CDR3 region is CASSLGRTSGENTGELFF. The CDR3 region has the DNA TGTGCCAGCAGCTTAGGGAGAACTAGCGGAGAAAATACCGGGGAGCTGTTTTTT.

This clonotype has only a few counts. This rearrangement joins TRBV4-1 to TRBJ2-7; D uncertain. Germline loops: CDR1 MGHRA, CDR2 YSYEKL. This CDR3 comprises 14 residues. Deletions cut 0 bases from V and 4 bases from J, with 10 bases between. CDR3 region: CASSQDSVLYEQYF. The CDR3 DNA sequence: TGCGCCAGCAGCCAAGATTCGGTTCTGTACGAGCAGTACTTC.

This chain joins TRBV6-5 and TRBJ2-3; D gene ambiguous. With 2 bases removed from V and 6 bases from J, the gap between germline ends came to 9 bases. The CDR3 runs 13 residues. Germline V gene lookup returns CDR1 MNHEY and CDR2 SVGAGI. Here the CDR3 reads CASSYTNVDTQYF. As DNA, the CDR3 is TGTGCCAGCAGTTACACCAATGTGGATACGCAGTATTTT.

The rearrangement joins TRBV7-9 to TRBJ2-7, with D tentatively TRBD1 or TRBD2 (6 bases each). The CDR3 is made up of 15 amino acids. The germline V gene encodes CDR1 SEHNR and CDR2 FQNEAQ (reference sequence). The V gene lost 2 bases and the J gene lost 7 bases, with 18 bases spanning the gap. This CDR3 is CASSLLTSGAGEQYF. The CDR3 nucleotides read TGTGCCAGCAGCTTACTCACGTCAGGGGCGGGGGAGCAGTACTTC.

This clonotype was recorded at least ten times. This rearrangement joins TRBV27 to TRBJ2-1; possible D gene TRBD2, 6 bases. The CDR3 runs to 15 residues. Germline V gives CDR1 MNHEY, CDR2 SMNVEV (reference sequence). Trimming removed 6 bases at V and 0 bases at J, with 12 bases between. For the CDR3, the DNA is TGTGCCAGCAGCACCCTAGCGAACTCCTACAATGAGCAGTTCTTC. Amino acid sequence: CASSTLANSYNEQFF.

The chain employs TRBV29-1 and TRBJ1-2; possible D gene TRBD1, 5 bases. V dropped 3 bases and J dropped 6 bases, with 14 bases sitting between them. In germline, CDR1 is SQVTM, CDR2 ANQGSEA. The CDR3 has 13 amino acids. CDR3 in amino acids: CSVDSGLYHGYTF. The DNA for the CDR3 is TGCAGCGTTGATTCAGGGCTCTATCATGGCTACACCTTC.

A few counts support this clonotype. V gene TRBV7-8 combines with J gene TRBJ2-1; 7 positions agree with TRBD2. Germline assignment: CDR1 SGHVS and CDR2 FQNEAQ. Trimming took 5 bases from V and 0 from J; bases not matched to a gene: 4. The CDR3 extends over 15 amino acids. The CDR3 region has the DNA TGTGCCAGCAGCCCGAGCGGGACCTCCTACAATGAGCAGTTCTTC. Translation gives CASSPSGTSYNEQFF.

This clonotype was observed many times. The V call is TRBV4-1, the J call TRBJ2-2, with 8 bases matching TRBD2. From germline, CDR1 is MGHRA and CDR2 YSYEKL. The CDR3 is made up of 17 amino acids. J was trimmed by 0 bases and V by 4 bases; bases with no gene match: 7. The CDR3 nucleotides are TGCGCCAGCAGCCCACCACATAGCGGGGCGAACACCGGGGAGCTGTTTTTT. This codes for CASSPPHSGANTGELFF.

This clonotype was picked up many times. CDR3 sequence: CASSPVASGSYEQYF. The DNA of the CDR3 is TGCGCCAGCAGCCCCGTTGCTAGCGGCTCCTACGAGCAGTACTTC. V gene TRBV4-1 combines with J gene TRBJ2-7; 7 bases are shared with TRBD2. V lost 4 bases, J lost 0 bases, and 6 bases stayed unmatched. The CDR3 covers 15 residues. CDR1 is MGHRA and CDR2 is YSYEKL in the germline V gene.

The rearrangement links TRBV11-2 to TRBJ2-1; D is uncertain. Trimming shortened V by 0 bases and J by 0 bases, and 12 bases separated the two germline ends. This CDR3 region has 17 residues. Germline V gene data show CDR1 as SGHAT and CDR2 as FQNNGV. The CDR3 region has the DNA TGTGCCAGCAGCTTAGATCGGGCACGGAGCTCCTACAATGAGCAGTTCTTC. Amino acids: CASSLDRARSSYNEQFF.

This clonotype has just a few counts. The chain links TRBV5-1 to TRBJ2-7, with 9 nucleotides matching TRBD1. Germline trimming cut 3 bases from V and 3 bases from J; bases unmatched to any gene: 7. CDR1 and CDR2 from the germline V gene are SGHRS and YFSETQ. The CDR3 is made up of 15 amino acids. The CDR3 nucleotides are TGCGCCAGCAGCTCATACCCGGGACAGGGCTACGAGCAGTACTTC. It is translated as CASSSYPGQGYEQYF.

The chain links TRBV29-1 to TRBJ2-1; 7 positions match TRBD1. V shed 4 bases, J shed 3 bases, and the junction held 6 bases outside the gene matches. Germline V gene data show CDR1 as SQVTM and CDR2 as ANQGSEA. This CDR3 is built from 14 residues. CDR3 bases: TGCAGCGTTGGACCCAGGGGGAACTACAATGAGCAGTTCTTC. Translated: CSVGPRGNYNEQFF.

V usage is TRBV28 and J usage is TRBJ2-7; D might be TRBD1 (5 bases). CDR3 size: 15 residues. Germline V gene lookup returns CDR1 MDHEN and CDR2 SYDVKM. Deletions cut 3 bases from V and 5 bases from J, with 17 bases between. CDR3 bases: TGTGCCAGCAGTTTTGGCAGGGCCCCTAAGGACGAGCAGTACTTC. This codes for CASSFGRAPKDEQYF. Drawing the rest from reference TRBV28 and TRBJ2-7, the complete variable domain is DVKVTQSSRYLVKRTGEKVFLECVQDMDHENMFWYRQDPGLGLRLIYFSYDVKMKEKGDIPEGYSVSREKKERFSLILESASTNQTSMYLCASSFGRAPKDEQYFGPGTRLTVT.

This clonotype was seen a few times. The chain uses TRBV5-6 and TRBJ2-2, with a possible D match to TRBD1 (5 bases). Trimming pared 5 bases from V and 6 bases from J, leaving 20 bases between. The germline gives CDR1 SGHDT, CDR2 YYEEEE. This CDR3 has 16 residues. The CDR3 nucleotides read TGTGCCAGCAGTGACTCAGGGTTATCCCTCCCCGGGGAGCTGTTTTTT. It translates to CASSDSGLSLPGELFF.

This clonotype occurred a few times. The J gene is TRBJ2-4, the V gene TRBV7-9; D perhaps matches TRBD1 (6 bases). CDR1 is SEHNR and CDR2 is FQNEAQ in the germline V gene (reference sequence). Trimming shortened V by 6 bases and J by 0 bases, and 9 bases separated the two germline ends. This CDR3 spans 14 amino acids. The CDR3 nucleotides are TGTGCCAGCAGGGACAGTGTAGCCAAAAACATTCAGTACTTC. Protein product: CASRDSVAKNIQYF.

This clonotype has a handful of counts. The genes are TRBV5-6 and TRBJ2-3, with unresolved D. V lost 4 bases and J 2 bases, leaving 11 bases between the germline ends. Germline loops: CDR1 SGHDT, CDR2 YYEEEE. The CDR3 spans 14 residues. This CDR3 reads CASSPGDDTDTQYF. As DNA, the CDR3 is TGTGCCAGCAGCCCTGGGGATGACACAGATACGCAGTATTTT.

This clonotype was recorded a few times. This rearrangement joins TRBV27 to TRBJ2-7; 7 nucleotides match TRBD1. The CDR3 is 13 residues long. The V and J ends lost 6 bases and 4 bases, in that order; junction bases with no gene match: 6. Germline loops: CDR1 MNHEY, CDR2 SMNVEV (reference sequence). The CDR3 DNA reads TGTGCCAGCAGCCGGGACAGATTATACGAGCAGTACTTC. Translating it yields CASSRDRLYEQYF.

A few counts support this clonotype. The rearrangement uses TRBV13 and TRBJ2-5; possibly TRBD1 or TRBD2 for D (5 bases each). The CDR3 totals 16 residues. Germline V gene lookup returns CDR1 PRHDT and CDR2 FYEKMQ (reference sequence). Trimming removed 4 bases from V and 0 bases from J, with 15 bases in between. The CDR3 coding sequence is TGTGCCAGCAGCTCCGCCGTCGGGGCGAACCAAGAGACCCAGTACTTC. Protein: CASSSAVGANQETQYF.

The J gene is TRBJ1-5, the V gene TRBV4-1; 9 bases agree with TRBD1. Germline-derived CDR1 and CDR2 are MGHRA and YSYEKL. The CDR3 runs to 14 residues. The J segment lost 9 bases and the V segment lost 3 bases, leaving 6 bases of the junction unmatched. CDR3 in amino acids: CASSHRQGDRPQHF. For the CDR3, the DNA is TGCGCCAGCAGCCACCGACAGGGGGACAGGCCCCAGCATTTT.

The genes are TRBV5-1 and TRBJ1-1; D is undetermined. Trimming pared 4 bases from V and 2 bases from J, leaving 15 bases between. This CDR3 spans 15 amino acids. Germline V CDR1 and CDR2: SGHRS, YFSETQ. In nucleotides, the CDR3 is TGCGCCAGCAGCGAGACCCCGCGGGGAAACACTGAAGCTTTCTTT. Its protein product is CASSETPRGNTEAFF.

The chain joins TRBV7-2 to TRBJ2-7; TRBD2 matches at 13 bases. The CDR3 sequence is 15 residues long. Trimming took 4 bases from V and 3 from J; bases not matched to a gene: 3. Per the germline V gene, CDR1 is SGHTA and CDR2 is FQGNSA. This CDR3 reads CASSSGLAGYYEQYF. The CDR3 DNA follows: TGTGCCAGCAGCTCGGGACTAGCGGGATACTACGAGCAGTACTTC.

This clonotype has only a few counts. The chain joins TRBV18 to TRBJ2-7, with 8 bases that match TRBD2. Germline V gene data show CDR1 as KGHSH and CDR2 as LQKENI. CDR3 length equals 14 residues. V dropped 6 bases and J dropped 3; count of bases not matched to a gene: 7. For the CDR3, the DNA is TGTGCCAGCTCCCCAGCGGGAGACATCTACGAGCAGTACTTC. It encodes CASSPAGDIYEQYF.

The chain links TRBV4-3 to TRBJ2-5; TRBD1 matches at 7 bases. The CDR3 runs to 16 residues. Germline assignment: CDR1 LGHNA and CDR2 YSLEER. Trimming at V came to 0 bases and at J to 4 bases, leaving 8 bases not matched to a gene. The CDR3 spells CASSQESIGGAETQYF. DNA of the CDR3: TGCGCCAGCAGCCAAGAAAGTATAGGGGGCGCAGAGACCCAGTACTTC.

The CDR3 sequence: CASSEDRAIRTDTQYF. The CDR3 DNA reads as TGTGCCAGCAGCGAAGACAGGGCAATTCGCACAGATACGCAGTATTTT. The chain has TRBV7-9 and TRBJ2-3; 7 bases line up with TRBD1. The CDR3 consists of 16 residues. Germline V gene sequence: CDR1 SEHNR, CDR2 FQNEAQ (reference sequence). The ends lost 5 bases at V and 1 base at J; junction bases unmatched: 9.

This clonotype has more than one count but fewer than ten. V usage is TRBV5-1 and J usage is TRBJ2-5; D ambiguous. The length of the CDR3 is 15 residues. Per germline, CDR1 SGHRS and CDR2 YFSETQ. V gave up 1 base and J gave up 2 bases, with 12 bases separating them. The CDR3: CASSLIQNLQETQYF. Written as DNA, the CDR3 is TGCGCCAGCAGCTTGATCCAGAACTTACAAGAGACCCAGTACTTC.

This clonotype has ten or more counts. CDR3 in amino acids: CASSRPDRAGTDTQYF. DNA for the CDR3: TGTGCCAGCAGCCGTCCGGACAGGGCGGGCACAGATACGCAGTATTTT. The gene calls are TRBV11-1 and TRBJ2-3; TRBD1 matches at 8 bases. This CDR3 is built from 16 residues. The V gene end was trimmed by 5 bases and the J gene end by 1 base; junction bases not matched to a gene: 8. The germline V gene has CDR1 SGHAT and CDR2 FQDESV (reference sequence).

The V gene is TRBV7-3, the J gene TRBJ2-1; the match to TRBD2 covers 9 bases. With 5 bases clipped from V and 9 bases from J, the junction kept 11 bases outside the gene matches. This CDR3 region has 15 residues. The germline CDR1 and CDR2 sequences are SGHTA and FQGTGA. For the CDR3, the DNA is TGTGCCAGCAGCGGAGCGGGAGGAGGCCTAGGTGAGCAGTTCTTC. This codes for CASSGAGGGLGEQFF.

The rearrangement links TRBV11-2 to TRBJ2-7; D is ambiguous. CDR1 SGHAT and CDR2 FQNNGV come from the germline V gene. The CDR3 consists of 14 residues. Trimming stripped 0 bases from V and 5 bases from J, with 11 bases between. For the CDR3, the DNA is TGTGCCAGCAGCTTAGACCCTCGTGGCCACGAGCAGTACTTC. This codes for CASSLDPRGHEQYF.